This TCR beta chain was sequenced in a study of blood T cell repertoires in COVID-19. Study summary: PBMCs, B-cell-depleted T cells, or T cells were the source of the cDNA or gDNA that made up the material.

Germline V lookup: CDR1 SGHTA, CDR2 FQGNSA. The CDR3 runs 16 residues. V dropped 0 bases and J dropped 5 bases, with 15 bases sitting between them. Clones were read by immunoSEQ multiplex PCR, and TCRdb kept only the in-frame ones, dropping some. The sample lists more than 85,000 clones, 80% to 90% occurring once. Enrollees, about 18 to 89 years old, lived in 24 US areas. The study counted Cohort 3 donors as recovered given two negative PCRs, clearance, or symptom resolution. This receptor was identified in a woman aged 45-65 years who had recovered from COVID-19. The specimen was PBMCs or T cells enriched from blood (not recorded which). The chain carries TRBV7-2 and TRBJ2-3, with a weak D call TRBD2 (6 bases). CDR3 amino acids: CASSLAWGGVGDTQYF. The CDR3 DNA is TGTGCCAGCAGCTTAGCGTGGGGCGGGGTGGGAGATACGCAGTATTTT.